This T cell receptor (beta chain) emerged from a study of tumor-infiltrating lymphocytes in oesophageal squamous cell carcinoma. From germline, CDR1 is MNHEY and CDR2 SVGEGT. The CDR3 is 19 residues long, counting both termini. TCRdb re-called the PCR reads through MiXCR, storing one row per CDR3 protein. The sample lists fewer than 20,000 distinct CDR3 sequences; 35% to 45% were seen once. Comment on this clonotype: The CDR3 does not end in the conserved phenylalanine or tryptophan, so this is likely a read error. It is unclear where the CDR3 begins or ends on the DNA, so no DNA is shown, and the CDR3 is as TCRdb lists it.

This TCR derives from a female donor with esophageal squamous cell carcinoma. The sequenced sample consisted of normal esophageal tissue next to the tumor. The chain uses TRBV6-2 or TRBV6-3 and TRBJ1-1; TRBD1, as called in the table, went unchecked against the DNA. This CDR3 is CASHDIPRKPWAMSSSSGQ.